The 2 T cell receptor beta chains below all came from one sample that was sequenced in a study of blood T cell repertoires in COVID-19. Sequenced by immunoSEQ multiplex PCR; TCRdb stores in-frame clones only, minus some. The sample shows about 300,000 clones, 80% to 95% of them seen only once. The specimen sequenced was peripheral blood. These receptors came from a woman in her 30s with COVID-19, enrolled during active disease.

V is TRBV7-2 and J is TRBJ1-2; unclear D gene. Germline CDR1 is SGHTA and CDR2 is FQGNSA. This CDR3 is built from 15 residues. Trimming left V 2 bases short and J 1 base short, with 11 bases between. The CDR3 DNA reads TGTGCCAGCAGCTTACACAATGAATTTAACTATGGCTACACCTTC. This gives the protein CASSLHNEFNYGYTF.

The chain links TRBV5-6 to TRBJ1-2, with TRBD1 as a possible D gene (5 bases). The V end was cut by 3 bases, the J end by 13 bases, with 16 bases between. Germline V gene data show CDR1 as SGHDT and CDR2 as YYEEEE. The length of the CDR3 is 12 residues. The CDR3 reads CASSSTRVLSTF. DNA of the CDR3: TGTGCCAGCAGCTCGACCAGGGTCCTGTCCACCTTC.